These 25 T cell receptor beta chains came from one sample sequenced in a study of blood T cell repertoires in COVID-19. Here immunoSEQ multiplex PCR was the method, and the copy in TCRdb shows in-frame clones only, minus some. This table holds some 150,000 clones, roughly 90% found once. Sequenced input: peripheral blood. The receptor set was obtained from a woman in her sixties with active or convalescent COVID-19.

The J gene is TRBJ1-6, the V gene TRBV7-9, with 9 bases fitting TRBD1. From germline, CDR1 is SEHNR and CDR2 FQNEAQ (reference sequence). With 5 bases clipped from V and 6 bases from J, the junction kept 8 bases outside the gene matches. The CDR3 has 16 amino acids. The CDR3 DNA reads as TGTGCCAGCAGCCCTCTACAGGGGGCGCCTAATTCACCCCTCCACTTT. Protein sequence: CASSPLQGAPNSPLHF.

The gene calls are TRBV10-2 and TRBJ2-1; 9 bases line up with TRBD2. The CDR3 covers 17 residues. Germline assignment: CDR1 WSHSY and CDR2 SAAADI. V lost 2 bases to trimming and J lost 8 bases; unmatched junction nucleotides: 13. The CDR3 bases are TGCGCCAGCAGTGAGCCCCAGCGGGGGGCCAGTGAGGATGAGCAGTTCTTC. It yields the protein CASSEPQRGASEDEQFF.

The rearrangement uses TRBV12-5 and TRBJ1-2; 9 bases align to TRBD1. Germline CDR1 is LGHNT and CDR2 is FRNRAP. V shed 6 bases and J 8 bases; nucleotides not matched to a gene: 22. The CDR3 is 18 amino acids. The CDR3 DNA sequence: TGTGCTAGTGGGTCCAAGGGACAGGGAATGAGGGCACTAGAGGGCTACACCTTC. Its protein is CASGSKGQGMRALEGYTF.

The chain employs TRBV2 and TRBJ2-3; 11 nucleotides match TRBD2. V lost 4 bases and J lost 0; bases outside the gene matches: 6. Looked up from germline, CDR1 is SNHLY and CDR2 is FYNNEI. The CDR3 is 17 residues long. The CDR3: CASSALAGGASTDTQYF. The CDR3 nucleotides are TGTGCCAGCAGTGCGCTAGCGGGGGGTGCTAGCACAGATACGCAGTATTTT.

This clone has a single count. The chain carries TRBV18 and TRBJ1-2; 7 nucleotides align to TRBD1. Germline V gene data show CDR1 as KGHSH and CDR2 as LQKENI. CDR3 length: 15 residues. V shed 3 bases and J 8 bases; nucleotides not matched to a gene: 12. CDR3 DNA sequence: TGTGCCAGCTCACCCCACCCGGACAGGTCTGCCGGCTACACCTTC. Translation gives CASSPHPDRSAGYTF. Complete variable domain (other parts from reference TRBV18 and TRBJ1-2): NAGVMQNPRHLVRRRGQEARLRCSPMKGHSHVYWYRQLPEEGLKFMVYLQKENIIDESGMPKERFSAEFPKEGPSILRIQQVVRGDSAAYFCASSPHPDRSAGYTFGSGTRLTVV.

The J gene is TRBJ2-5, the V gene TRBV7-2; D is unclear. Germline V CDR1 and CDR2: SGHTA, FQGNSA. The CDR3 covers 13 residues. V was pared by 1 base and J by 4 bases, with 7 bases between. The DNA for the CDR3 is TGTGCCAGCAGCTTAGATTCTCTAGAGACCCAGTACTTC. As protein: CASSLDSLETQYF.

DNA of the CDR3: TGCGCCAGCAGCTTGGGACTAGCGGGGGGTTCATTCTACAATGAGCAGTTCTTC. It translates to CASSLGLAGGSFYNEQFF. This chain joins TRBV5-1 and TRBJ2-1; 13 bases agree with TRBD2. Germline lookup yields CDR1 SGHRS and CDR2 YFSETQ. The CDR3 contains 18 residues. The V and J ends lost 0 bases and 3 bases, in that order; junction bases with no gene match: 6.

This rearrangement joins TRBV19 to TRBJ2-3; 8 bases are a match to TRBD2. Germline V gene sequence: CDR1 LNHDA, CDR2 SQIVND (reference sequence). V dropped 5 bases and J dropped 4; count of bases not matched to a gene: 11. The length of the CDR3 is 16 residues. In nucleotides, the CDR3 is TGTGCCAGTAGTTTTCCGGGACTAGTCGGCCCAGATACGCAGTATTTT. Translated: CASSFPGLVGPDTQYF.

The genes are TRBV7-9 and TRBJ2-5; TRBD2 matches 8 bases. The CDR3 has 14 amino acids. V shed 10 bases, J shed 4 bases, and the junction held 11 bases outside the gene matches. The germline V gene encodes CDR1 SEHNR and CDR2 FQNEAQ (reference sequence). As DNA, the CDR3 is TGTGCCATCCCTGGACGGGGGGGAGGAGAGACCCAGTACTTC. It codes for CAIPGRGGGETQYF.

CDR3 sequence reads: CASSFGQGPYEQYF. CDR3 bases: TGTGCCAGCAGCTTCGGACAGGGCCCCTACGAGCAGTACTTC. The chain combines TRBV7-2 with TRBJ2-7; 8 positions match TRBD1. The junction had 3 bases not matched to a gene; V was cut back by 3 bases and J by 2 bases. The CDR3 extends over 14 amino acids. Germline values: CDR1 SGHTA, CDR2 FQGNSA.

The gene calls are TRBV19 and TRBJ1-1; 7 bases agree with TRBD1. The J segment lost 4 bases and the V segment lost 6 bases, leaving 8 bases of the junction unmatched. Germline V gene lookup returns CDR1 LNHDA and CDR2 SQIVND (reference sequence). The CDR3 is 14 amino acids. CDR3 nucleotides: TGTGCCAGTAGCCTAGGGACAGTCGGCACTGAAGCTTTCTTT. It yields the protein CASSLGTVGTEAFF.

The rearrangement links TRBV30 to TRBJ1-5, with D tentatively TRBD1 (6 bases). Germline assignment: CDR1 GTSNPN and CDR2 SVGIG (reference sequence). This CDR3 is built from 15 residues. The V gene lost 3 bases and the J gene lost 5 bases, with 17 bases spanning the gap. The CDR3 region is CAWRATGLGDQPQHF. The CDR3 DNA is TGTGCCTGGAGGGCAACAGGGTTGGGGGATCAGCCCCAGCATTTT.

In its sample, this clone was seen once. The chain joins TRBV6-5 to TRBJ2-1; 15 bases are a match to TRBD2. V gave up 2 bases and J gave up 9 bases; unmatched junction bases: 2. This CDR3 is built from 15 residues. Germline assignment: CDR1 MNHEY and CDR2 SVGAGI. Here the CDR3 DNA reads TGTGCCAGCAGTTACAGGACTAGCGGGGGGGCTGAGCAGTTCTTC. Amino acids: CASSYRTSGGAEQFF.

This clone was observed a single time. The J gene is TRBJ2-7, the V gene TRBV13, with 8 bases matching TRBD1. Germline CDR1 and CDR2: PRHDT and FYEKMQ (reference sequence). The CDR3 is made up of 15 amino acids. Losses at the gene ends were 3 bases for V and 4 bases for J; bases not matched to a gene: 8. The CDR3 is CASSLSRGQGYEQYF. Written as DNA, the CDR3 is TGTGCCAGCAGCTTGTCCCGTGGACAGGGTTACGAGCAGTACTTC.

This clone was counted between two and nine times. The CDR3, as DNA: TGTGCCAGTAGTATACTAGGGGGAGATCAGCCCCAGCATTTT. The encoded protein is CASSILGGDQPQHF. The chain couples TRBV19 to TRBJ1-5; D is possibly TRBD1 (6 bases). V was shortened by 2 bases and J by 5 bases, with 10 bases between the two germline ends. The CDR3 is 14 amino acids. The germline V gene has CDR1 LNHDA and CDR2 SQIVND (reference sequence).

The chain links TRBV3-1 (or the pseudogene TRBV3-2) to TRBJ2-1, with 16 bases matching TRBD2. The CDR3 extends over 18 amino acids. Germline CDR1 and CDR2: LGHDT and YNNKEL (reference sequence). The V gene end was trimmed by 4 bases and the J gene end by 6 bases; junction bases not matched to a gene: 9. CDR3 residues: CASSLGTSGGASPNEQFF. Written as DNA, the CDR3 is TGTGCCAGCAGCCTTGGGACTAGCGGGGGGGCTTCCCCCAATGAGCAGTTCTTC.

This chain joins TRBV3-1 (or the pseudogene TRBV3-2) and TRBJ1-3; D is possibly TRBD1 (6 bases). With 4 bases removed from V and 0 bases from J, the gap between germline ends came to 16 bases. The CDR3 consists of 17 residues. Germline loops: CDR1 LGHDT, CDR2 YNNKEL (reference sequence). In DNA, the CDR3 is TGTGCCAGCAGCCCGCAGTTTCAGGGGAGCTCTGGAAACACCATATATTTT. The encoded protein is CASSPQFQGSSGNTIYF.

V gene TRBV3-1 (or the pseudogene TRBV3-2) combines with J gene TRBJ2-5; 9 bases align to TRBD1. The J segment lost 5 bases and the V segment lost 4 bases, leaving 8 bases of the junction unmatched. The germline gives CDR1 LGHDT, CDR2 YNNKEL (reference sequence). This CDR3 contains 15 residues. The CDR3 sequence is CASSPLTGGKETQYF. The CDR3 coding sequence is TGTGCCAGCAGCCCCTTGACAGGGGGAAAGGAGACCCAGTACTTC.

The chain couples TRBV19 to TRBJ1-5; TRBD1 matches at 9 bases. The CDR3 sequence is 15 residues long. The germline V gene has CDR1 LNHDA and CDR2 SQIVND (reference sequence). Unmatched junction bases numbered 7, after V lost 6 bases and J lost 4 bases. The CDR3 DNA reads TGTGCCAGTAGCTCGGGACAGGGCAGGAATCAGCCCCAGCATTTT. Residues: CASSSGQGRNQPQHF.

This chain joins TRBV18 and TRBJ1-1, with TRBD1 matching 7 bases. This CDR3 is 14 amino acids long. CDR1 and CDR2 from the germline V gene are KGHSH and LQKENI. Germline trimming cut 5 bases from V and 2 bases from J; bases unmatched to any gene: 5. The CDR3 loop is CASSWGQINTEAFF. In DNA, the CDR3 is TGTGCCAGCTCATGGGGACAGATAAACACTGAAGCTTTCTTT.

The genes are TRBV30 and TRBJ1-6; tentatively, D is TRBD1 (5 bases). Germline V gene lookup returns CDR1 GTSNPN and CDR2 SVGIG (reference sequence). CDR3 size: 16 residues. The ends were cut back, 2 bases at V and 6 bases at J, with 17 bases in the middle. CDR3 DNA sequence: TGTGCCTGGAGTCGGGCAGGGCACGATGGTAATTCACCCCTCCACTTT. Translating gives CAWSRAGHDGNSPLHF.

The chain employs TRBV2 and TRBJ1-1, with 7 bases lining up with TRBD1. Trimming removed 7 bases from V and 4 bases from J; junction bases left unmatched: 9. CDR1 is SNHLY, CDR2 FYNNEI, per germline. This CDR3 spans 14 amino acids. The CDR3 region is CASKLQGMGTEAFF. CDR3 nucleotide sequence: TGTGCCAGCAAATTACAGGGGATGGGCACTGAAGCTTTCTTT.

The rearrangement uses TRBV19 and TRBJ1-5, with D perhaps TRBD1 (6 bases). Germline V gives CDR1 LNHDA, CDR2 SQIVND (reference sequence). Trimming took 8 bases from V and 4 from J, leaving 15 bases between them. CDR3 length equals 14 residues. The CDR3 DNA reads TGTGCCAGTCAGACAGGAGCATATAATCAGCCCCAGCATTTT. Protein sequence: CASQTGAYNQPQHF. Full variable domain (remainder filled in from reference TRBV19 and TRBJ1-5): DGGITQSPKYLFRKEGQNVTLSCEQNLNHDAMYWYRQDPGQGLRLIYYSQIVNDFQKGDIAEGYSVSREKKESFPLTVTSAQKNPTAFYLCASQTGAYNQPQHFGDGTRLSIL.

The chain uses TRBV29-1 and TRBJ2-5, with 12 bases that match TRBD1. Trimming cost V 8 bases and J 5 bases; bases outside gene matches: 6. The CDR3 is made up of 13 amino acids. The germline V gene encodes CDR1 SQVTM and CDR2 ANQGSEA. For the CDR3, the DNA is TGCAGCTTCGGGACAGGGGGCGCCGAGACCCAGTACTTC. Encoded protein: CSFGTGGAETQYF.

The chain has TRBV19 and TRBJ1-5; tentative D call: TRBD1 (5 bases). Germline values: CDR1 LNHDA, CDR2 SQIVND (reference sequence). V was shortened by 3 bases and J by 9 bases, with 15 bases between the two germline ends. CDR3 length: 14 residues. The CDR3 coding sequence is TGTGCCAGTAGTATCAGGGTGGCGGATCTGCCCCAGCATTTT. Protein sequence: CASSIRVADLPQHF.